This TCR beta chain is drawn from a study of T cells after yellow fever vaccination. Study in general: Preparation of fractions with low cell numbers was performed using SMART-Seq v4 Ultra Low Input.

The study, taken as a whole, reports: Primary-vaccination clones mostly resurfaced post-booster (about 95% CD4, 75% to 90% CD8). High-abundance clonotypes from the bulk population could contaminate FACS-sorted repertoires. Peak timing came faster in the weaker secondary response, day 5 versus 15.

The CDR3 is 14 residues long. The V end lost 6 bases, the J end lost 4 bases, and 15 bases lay between the germline ends. A single record per CDR3 protein comes from TCRdb applying MiXCR to the 5' RACE reads. The sample records under 400,000 distinct CDR3 sequences, around 10% being singletons. This clonotype turned up a few times. Its antigen is as yet unknown. This receptor was taken from a man between 18 and 35 years old who received the YFV17D yellow fever vaccine. The material was PBMCs, obtained on the day of the first yellow fever vaccination. The chain uses TRBV12-3 or TRBV12-4 and TRBJ1-1; possible D gene TRBD1, 5 bases. The CDR3, as DNA: TGTGCCAGCAGACCCCCTGGGGGAAGCACTGAAGCTTTCTTT. The encoded protein is CASRPPGGSTEAFF.